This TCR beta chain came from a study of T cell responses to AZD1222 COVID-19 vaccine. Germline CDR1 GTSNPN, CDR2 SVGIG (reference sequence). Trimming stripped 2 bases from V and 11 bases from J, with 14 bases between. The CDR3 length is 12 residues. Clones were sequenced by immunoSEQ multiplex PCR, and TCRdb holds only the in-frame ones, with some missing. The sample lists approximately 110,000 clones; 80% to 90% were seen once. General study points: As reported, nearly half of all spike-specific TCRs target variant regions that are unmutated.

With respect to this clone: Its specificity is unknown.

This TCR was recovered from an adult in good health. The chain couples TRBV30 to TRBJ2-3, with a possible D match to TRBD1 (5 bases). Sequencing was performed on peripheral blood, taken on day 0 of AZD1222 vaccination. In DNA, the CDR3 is TGTGCCTGGAGTCCAGGGCCAGGCGAGCAGTATTTT. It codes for CAWSPGPGEQYF.